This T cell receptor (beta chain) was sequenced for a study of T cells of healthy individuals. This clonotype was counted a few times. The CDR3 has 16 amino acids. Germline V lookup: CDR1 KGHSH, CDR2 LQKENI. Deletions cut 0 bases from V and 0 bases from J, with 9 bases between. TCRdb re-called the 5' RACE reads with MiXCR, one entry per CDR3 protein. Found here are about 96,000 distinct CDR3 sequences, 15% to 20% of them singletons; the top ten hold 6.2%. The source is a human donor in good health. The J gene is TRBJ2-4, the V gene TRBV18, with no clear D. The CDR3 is CASSPPNSLAKNIQYF. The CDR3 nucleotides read TGTGCCAGCTCACCACCGAATTCACTAGCCAAAAACATTCAGTACTTC.